This passage covers 16 T cell receptor beta chains from one sample sequenced in a study of T cell changes during pregnancy in multiple sclerosis. Sequencing used immunoSEQ multiplex PCR; TCRdb keeps in-frame clones, though not all of them. The sample includes more than 30,000 clones, 85% to 95% of them seen just once. The sample consisted of CD8+ T cells from peripheral blood mononuclear cells, taken in the third trimester of pregnancy. The origin of the receptors is a female donor with multiple sclerosis, enrolled in a pregnancy study.

The chain carries TRBV4-1 and TRBJ1-1, with D unresolved. The CDR3 is 13 residues long. The V gene lost 3 bases and the J gene lost 4 bases, with 9 bases spanning the gap. Germline values: CDR1 MGHRA, CDR2 YSYEKL. The CDR3 DNA follows: TGCGCCAGCAGCCACCCCGGGATCACTGAAGCTTTCTTT. It codes for CASSHPGITEAFF.

V gene TRBV11-2 combines with J gene TRBJ2-2; 8 bases fit TRBD1. With V trimmed by 1 base and J by 5 bases, 6 bases remained unmatched. This CDR3 comprises 16 residues. Germline V CDR1 and CDR2: SGHAT, FQNNGV. CDR3 sequence: CASSLGQGARTGELFF. CDR3 sequence (DNA): TGTGCCAGCAGCTTAGGCCAGGGGGCCCGGACCGGGGAGCTGTTTTTT.

The rearrangement joins TRBV4-2 to TRBJ2-5; D gene ambiguous. CDR1 and CDR2 (germline): LGHNA, YNFKEQ. V lost 0 bases and J 5 bases, leaving 10 bases between the germline ends. The CDR3 has 14 amino acids. The CDR3 region has the DNA TGTGCCAGCAGCCAAGATCCGTTGTCGGAGACCCAGTACTTC. It specifies CASSQDPLSETQYF.

This clone was seen a single time. The rearrangement uses TRBV29-1 and TRBJ2-1, with D perhaps matching TRBD1 (6 bases). Trimming removed 6 bases at V and 5 bases at J, with 17 bases between. Germline V gene lookup returns CDR1 SQVTM and CDR2 ANQGSEA. The CDR3 loop spans 14 amino acids. The CDR3 is CSVIARDNNNEQFF. CDR3 bases: TGCAGCGTCATAGCCCGGGACAACAACAATGAGCAGTTCTTC.

The CDR3 loop reads CASSLQEGLENTGELFF. The CDR3 nucleotides are TGTGCCAGCAGCTTACAGGAGGGACTCGAAAACACCGGGGAGCTGTTTTTT. The chain uses TRBV11-3 and TRBJ2-2, with TRBD2 as a possible D gene (6 bases). CDR3 length equals 17 residues. CDR1 and CDR2 from the germline V gene are SGHNT and YENEEA. Trimming removed 2 bases at V and 2 bases at J, with 15 bases between.

The V and J genes are TRBV4-2 and TRBJ1-1; 8 bases match TRBD1. V gave up 1 base and J gave up 2 bases; unmatched junction bases: 6. The CDR3 consists of 16 residues. Germline V gene data show CDR1 as LGHNA and CDR2 as YNFKEQ. The CDR3 spells CASSQVEDRGNTEAFF. The CDR3 DNA reads as TGTGCCAGCAGCCAAGTGGAAGACAGGGGTAACACTGAAGCTTTCTTT.

This chain joins TRBV29-1 and TRBJ1-2, with 7 positions matching TRBD1. CDR3 length equals 14 residues. Trimming took 0 bases from V and 1 from J; bases not matched to a gene: 2. The V gene's germline CDR1 is SQVTM and CDR2 ANQGSEA. Here the CDR3 DNA reads TGCAGCGTTGAAGAGGGGACAGTTAACTATGGCTACACCTTC. Its protein is CSVEEGTVNYGYTF.

The rearrangement links TRBV5-4 to TRBJ2-7; D uncertain. The CDR3 has 14 residues. The V and J ends lost 4 bases and 4 bases respectively, with 15 bases between them. Germline lookup yields CDR1 SGHNT and CDR2 YYREEE (reference sequence). The CDR3 bases are TGTGCCAGCAGCCACCCGGAGACGTTATACGAGCAGTACTTC. This encodes CASSHPETLYEQYF.

This sequence joins TRBV2 and TRBJ2-2; 7 bases line up with TRBD1. The CDR3 covers 16 residues. Germline CDR1 SNHLY, CDR2 FYNNEI. With V trimmed by 6 bases and J by 7 bases, 14 bases remained unmatched. The CDR3 here is CASSGIPGQSFGELFF. The CDR3 nucleotides read TGTGCCAGCAGCGGGATTCCGGGACAGTCATTCGGGGAGCTGTTTTTT.

The rearrangement links TRBV15 to TRBJ1-5, with a possible D match to TRBD1 (6 bases). Germline CDR1 is LNHNV and CDR2 is YYDKDF (reference sequence). V was trimmed by 5 bases and J by 2 bases, leaving 13 bases between them. CDR3 length equals 15 residues. The DNA for the CDR3 is TGTGCCACCAGCTTATCACAGGGTGGCAATCAGCCCCAGCATTTT. Protein sequence: CATSLSQGGNQPQHF. Full variable domain (outside the CDR3, taken from reference TRBV15 and TRBJ1-5): DAMVIQNPRYQVTQFGKPVTLSCSQTLNHNVMYWYQQKSSQAPKLLFHYYDKDFNNEADTPDNFQSRRPNTSFCFLDIRSPGLGDTAMYLCATSLSQGGNQPQHFGDGTRLSIL.

This chain links TRBV27 with TRBJ1-2; 10 bases map to TRBD1. Germline V gene lookup returns CDR1 MNHEY and CDR2 SMNVEV (reference sequence). The CDR3 runs to 15 residues. The V and J ends lost 6 bases and 1 base, in that order; junction bases with no gene match: 5. CDR3 protein: CASSPGTGVNYGYTF. The CDR3, as DNA: TGTGCCAGCAGCCCTGGGACAGGGGTTAACTATGGCTACACCTTC.

Points on this clone: An end of the junction differs from the germline gene, which may be a read error. The gene calls are TRBV29-1 and TRBJ1-2, with TRBD1 as a possible D gene (6 bases). This CDR3 is built from 15 residues. The germline CDR1 and CDR2 sequences are SQVTM and ANQGSEA. The DNA for the CDR3 is TGCAGCGTTGCATTATCACAGGGCCAGATGGAGAGGCCTTTCTTC. As protein: CSVALSQGQMERPFF.

The chain links TRBV14 to TRBJ1-1, with D unresolved. The length of the CDR3 is 13 residues. V was cut by 0 bases and J by 5 bases, with 7 bases left in between. Germline V gene lookup returns CDR1 SGHDN and CDR2 FVKESK. The CDR3 is CASSQDRRTEAFF. In DNA, the CDR3 is TGTGCCAGCAGCCAAGATCGGAGGACTGAAGCTTTCTTT.

V usage is TRBV9 and J usage is TRBJ2-5; D is ambiguous. Germline V gene data show CDR1 as SGDLS and CDR2 as YYNGEE. Trimming stripped 0 bases from V and 11 bases from J, with 11 bases between. The CDR3 spans 12 residues. This CDR3 is CASSVAANPQYF. The CDR3 bases are TGTGCCAGCAGCGTAGCTGCGAATCCACAGTACTTC.

The V gene is TRBV5-1, the J gene TRBJ1-1; D not certain. Germline V gene sequence: CDR1 SGHRS, CDR2 YFSETQ. The CDR3 covers 14 residues. Trimming cost V 0 bases and J 0 bases, with 6 bases left between them. The CDR3 DNA is TGCGCCAGCAGCTTGGGACACATGAACACTGAAGCTTTCTTT. Protein product: CASSLGHMNTEAFF. Supplemented by reference TRBV5-1 and TRBJ1-1, the full variable domain reads KAGVTQTPRYLIKTRGQQVTLSCSPISGHRSVSWYQQTPGQGLQFLFEYFSETQRNKGNFPGRFSGRQFSNSRSEMNVSTLELGDSALYLCASSLGHMNTEAFFGQGTRLTVV.

The genes are TRBV7-3 and TRBJ2-1, with TRBD2 as a possible D gene (6 bases). The V gene's germline CDR1 is SGHTA and CDR2 FQGTGA. V was clipped by 2 bases and J by 0 bases, with 8 bases between them. CDR3 size: 15 residues. CDR3 amino acids: CASSLAGNSYNEQFF. The CDR3 bases are TGTGCCAGCAGCTTAGCGGGAAACTCCTACAATGAGCAGTTCTTC.